Sequencing of this T cell receptor (beta chain) was carried out in a study of shared clonotypes between healthy human individuals. Whole-study results and caveats: Across several donors, naive CD4 shared about 5%, naive CD8 3.5% to 4%, memory CD4 approximately 2.5%, memory CD8 over 0.3%.

Germline CDR1 reads SGHAT; CDR2 reads FQNNGV. The CDR3 contains 13 residues. Trimming stripped 4 bases from V and 10 bases from J, with 14 bases between. Generated by immunoSEQ multiplex PCR, the TCRdb table keeps only in-frame clones and is missing some. In the table there are hundreds of thousands of clones, roughly 70% of which are singletons. Comments on this clone: Its antigen is currently unknown.

This chain uses TRBV11-2 with TRBJ2-1; D remains unclear. Sequencing was carried out using memory CD4+ T cells sorted from blood. Specified subset: CD45RA-negative fraction. This receptor was obtained from a woman aged 25 to 39 in good health. CDR3 sequence reads: CASSSYPMGEQFF. CDR3 nucleotides: TGTGCCAGCAGCTCATACCCTATGGGGGAGCAGTTCTTC.